This TCR beta chain is from a study of T cell responses to AZD1222 COVID-19 vaccine. With 0 bases removed from V and 3 bases from J, the gap between germline ends came to 10 bases. The CDR3 extends over 15 amino acids. The germline CDR1 and CDR2 sequences are LGHDT and YNNKEL (reference sequence). Study-wide results and limits: Just 6 or 7 AZD1222 recipients were seropositive at baseline.

Only in-frame clones appear in the TCRdb table, and some are missing; sequencing was by immunoSEQ multiplex PCR. The sample includes 150,000 to 200,000 clones, under 95% of them seen just once. This clone was seen only once. Its target is unknown. This receptor was identified in an adult who received the AZD1222 COVID-19 vaccine. The chain has TRBV3-1 (or the pseudogene TRBV3-2) and TRBJ2-3, with D perhaps matching TRBD2 (6 bases). The specimen comprised peripheral blood, sampled 28 days after the second AZD1222 dose. The DNA of the CDR3 is TGTGCCAGCAGCCAAGATTCCCGGGGGACAGATACGCAGTATTTT. Amino acid sequence: CASSQDSRGTDTQYF.